The clone carrying this TCR beta chain was detected a few times. What it binds is unknown. The data were obtained in a study of Graves' ophthalmopathy and Graves' hyperthyroidism. The sequenced template was RNA, covering the TCR beta CDR3 region. Following a first-round RT-PCR that used HTBI primers, a second-round multiplex PCR was carried out. Each CDR3 protein gets one entry after TCRdb re-called the multiplex PCR reads with MiXCR. The sample includes some 390,000 distinct CDR3 sequences, 15% to 20% of them seen just once. Study-level findings and limits: A 13-signature model separated ophthalmopathy from stable hyperthyroidism, reaching less than 90% sensitivity and roughly 84% specificity cross-validated. Blood contained most expanded thyroid clonotypes exceeding 0.001 frequency.

Per the germline V gene, CDR1 is LGHDT and CDR2 is YNNKEL (reference sequence). The CDR3 length is 16 residues. The junction had 8 bases not matched to a gene; V was cut back by 5 bases and J by 8 bases. The receptor comes from a young woman with Graves' ophthalmopathy. The rearrangement uses TRBV3-1 and TRBJ1-6; 11 positions match TRBD1. The sample consisted of peripheral blood. For the CDR3, the DNA is TGTGCCAGCAGCGGGAGGGACAGGGGGGCGTATTCACCCCTCCACTTT. Translation: CASSGRDRGAYSPLHF.